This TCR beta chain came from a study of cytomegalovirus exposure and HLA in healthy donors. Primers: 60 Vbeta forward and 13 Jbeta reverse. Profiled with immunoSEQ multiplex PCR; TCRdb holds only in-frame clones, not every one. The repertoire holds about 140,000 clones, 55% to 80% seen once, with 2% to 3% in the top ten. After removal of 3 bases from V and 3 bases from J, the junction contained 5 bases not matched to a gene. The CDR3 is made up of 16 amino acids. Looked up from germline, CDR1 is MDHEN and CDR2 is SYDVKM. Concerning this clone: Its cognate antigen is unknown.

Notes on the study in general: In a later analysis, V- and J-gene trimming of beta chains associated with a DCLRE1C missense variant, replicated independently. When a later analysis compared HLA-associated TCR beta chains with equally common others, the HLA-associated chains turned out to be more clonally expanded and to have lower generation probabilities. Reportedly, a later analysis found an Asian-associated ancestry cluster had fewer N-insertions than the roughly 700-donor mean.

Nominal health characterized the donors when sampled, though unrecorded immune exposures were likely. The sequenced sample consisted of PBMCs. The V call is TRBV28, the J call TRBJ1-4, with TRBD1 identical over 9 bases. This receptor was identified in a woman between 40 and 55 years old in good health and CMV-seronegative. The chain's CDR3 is CASSFYRQGANEKLFF. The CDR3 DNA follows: TGTGCCAGCAGTTTCTATAGACAGGGGGCTAATGAAAAACTGTTTTTT.